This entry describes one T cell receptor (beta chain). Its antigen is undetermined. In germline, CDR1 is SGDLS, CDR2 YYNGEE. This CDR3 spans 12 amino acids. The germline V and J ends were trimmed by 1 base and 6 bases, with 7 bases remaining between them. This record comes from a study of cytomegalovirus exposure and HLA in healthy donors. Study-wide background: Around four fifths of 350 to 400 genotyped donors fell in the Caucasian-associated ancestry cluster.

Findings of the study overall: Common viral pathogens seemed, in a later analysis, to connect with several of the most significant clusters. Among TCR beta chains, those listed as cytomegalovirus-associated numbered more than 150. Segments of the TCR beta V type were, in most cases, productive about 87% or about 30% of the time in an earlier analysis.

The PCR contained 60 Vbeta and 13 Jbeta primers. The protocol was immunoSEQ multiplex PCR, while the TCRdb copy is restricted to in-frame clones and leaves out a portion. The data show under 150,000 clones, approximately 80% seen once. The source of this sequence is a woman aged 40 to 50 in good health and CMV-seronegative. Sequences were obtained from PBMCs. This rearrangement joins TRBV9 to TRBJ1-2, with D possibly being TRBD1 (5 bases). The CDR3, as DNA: TGTGCCAGCAGCGTACAGGGCGATGGCTACACCTTC. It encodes CASSVQGDGYTF. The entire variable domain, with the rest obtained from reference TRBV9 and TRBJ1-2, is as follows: DSGVTQTPKHLITATGQRVTLRCSPRSGDLSVYWYQQSLDQGLQFLIQYYNGEERAKGNILERFSAQQFPDLHSELNLSSLELGDSALYFCASSVQGDGYTFGSGTRLTVV.